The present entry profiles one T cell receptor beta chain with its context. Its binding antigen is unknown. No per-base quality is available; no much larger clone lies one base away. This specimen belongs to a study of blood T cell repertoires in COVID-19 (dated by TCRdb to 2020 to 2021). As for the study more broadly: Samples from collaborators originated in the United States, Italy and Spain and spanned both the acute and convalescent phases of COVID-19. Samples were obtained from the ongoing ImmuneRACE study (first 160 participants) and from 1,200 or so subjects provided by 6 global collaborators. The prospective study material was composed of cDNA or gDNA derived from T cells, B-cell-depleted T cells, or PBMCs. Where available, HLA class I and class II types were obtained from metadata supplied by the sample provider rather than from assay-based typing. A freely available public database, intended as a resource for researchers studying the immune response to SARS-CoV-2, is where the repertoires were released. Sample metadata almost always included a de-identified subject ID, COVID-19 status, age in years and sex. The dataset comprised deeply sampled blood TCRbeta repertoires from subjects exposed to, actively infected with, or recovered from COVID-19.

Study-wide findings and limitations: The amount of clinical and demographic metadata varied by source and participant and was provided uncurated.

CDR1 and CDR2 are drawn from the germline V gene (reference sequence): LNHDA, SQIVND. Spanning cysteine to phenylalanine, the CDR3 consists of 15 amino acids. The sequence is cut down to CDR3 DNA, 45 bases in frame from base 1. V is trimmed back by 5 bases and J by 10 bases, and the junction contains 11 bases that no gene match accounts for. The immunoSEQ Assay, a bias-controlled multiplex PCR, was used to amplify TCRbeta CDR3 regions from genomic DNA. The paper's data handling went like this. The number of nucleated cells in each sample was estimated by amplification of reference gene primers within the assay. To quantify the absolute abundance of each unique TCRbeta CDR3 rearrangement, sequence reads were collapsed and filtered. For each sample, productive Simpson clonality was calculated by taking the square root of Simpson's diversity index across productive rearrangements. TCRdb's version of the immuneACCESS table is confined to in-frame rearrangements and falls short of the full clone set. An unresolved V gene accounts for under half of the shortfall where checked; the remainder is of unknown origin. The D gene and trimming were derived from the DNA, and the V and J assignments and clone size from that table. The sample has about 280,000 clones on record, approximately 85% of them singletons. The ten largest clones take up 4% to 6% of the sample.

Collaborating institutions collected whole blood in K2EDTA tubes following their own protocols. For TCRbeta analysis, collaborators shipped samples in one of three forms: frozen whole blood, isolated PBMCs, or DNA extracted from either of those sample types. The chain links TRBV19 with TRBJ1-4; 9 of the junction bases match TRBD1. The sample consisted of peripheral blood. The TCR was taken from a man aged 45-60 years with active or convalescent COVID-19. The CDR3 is CASSLLQGASGKLFF. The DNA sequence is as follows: TGTGCCAGTAGTTTGTTACAGGGGGCATCGGGAAAACTGTTTTTT.